One and the same sample provided the 22 T cell receptor beta chains below, sequenced in a study of blood T cell repertoires in COVID-19. Clones were sequenced by immunoSEQ multiplex PCR, and TCRdb holds only the in-frame ones, with some missing. This table has around 280,000 clones, more than 75% appearing once. The sample consisted of peripheral blood. These receptors all come from a woman aged 25 to 39 who had recovered from COVID-19.

The rearrangement uses TRBV10-3 and TRBJ1-1; 8 nucleotides agree with TRBD1. Unmatched junction bases numbered 3, after V lost 2 bases and J lost 4 bases. CDR3 length equals 14 residues. Germline assignment: CDR1 ENHRY and CDR2 SYGVKD. The DNA of the CDR3 is TGTGCCATCAGTGAGCCCGACAGGGGCACTGAAGCTTTCTTT. Residues: CAISEPDRGTEAFF.

This chain links TRBV28 with TRBJ2-7, with 7 bases fitting TRBD2. This CDR3 has 14 amino acids. The V and J ends lost 3 bases and 0 bases, in that order; junction bases with no gene match: 2. Looked up from germline, CDR1 is MDHEN and CDR2 is SYDVKM. CDR3 sequence (DNA): TGTGCCAGCAGTTTGCGGGAGCGCTCCTACGAGCAGTACTTC. Amino acid sequence: CASSLRERSYEQYF.

The DNA of the CDR3 is TGTGCCGGCCAAACAGACAGGGGCGGGGTGTTTTTT. Translation: CAGQTDRGGVFF. J is TRBJ1-4 and V is TRBV9; 8 bases align to TRBD1. The J segment lost 15 bases and the V segment lost 10 bases, leaving 14 bases of the junction unmatched. The CDR3 sequence is 12 residues long. CDR1 is SGDLS, CDR2 YYNGEE, per germline.

The genes are TRBV11-3 and TRBJ2-3, with 8 nucleotides matching TRBD1. J gave up 4 bases and V 5 bases, and 5 bases lay outside the gene matches. CDR1 and CDR2 from the germline V gene are SGHNT and YENEEA. The CDR3 has 14 residues. CDR3 in amino acids: CASSPRTGPDTQYF. CDR3 nucleotides: TGTGCCAGCAGCCCCCGGACAGGGCCAGATACGCAGTATTTT.

This chain uses TRBV6-1 with TRBJ2-7, with D uncertain. V was cut by 1 base and J by 0 bases, with 13 bases left in between. This CDR3 contains 16 residues. Germline loops: CDR1 MNHNS, CDR2 SASEGT. CDR3: CASSEGGPASSYEQYF. CDR3 nucleotides: TGTGCCAGCAGTGAAGGCGGCCCGGCGAGCTCCTACGAGCAGTACTTC.

This rearrangement joins TRBV6-5 to TRBJ1-2; TRBD1 is a possible D gene (6 bases). Germline V gives CDR1 MNHEY, CDR2 SVGAGI. V was shortened by 4 bases and J by 5 bases, with 14 bases between the two germline ends. The length of the CDR3 is 14 residues. The CDR3: CASSLGTKEYGYTF. For the CDR3, the DNA is TGTGCCAGCAGTTTAGGGACAAAGGAATATGGCTACACCTTC.

V and J are TRBV5-5 and TRBJ1-1; no firm D call. Germline values: CDR1 SGHKS, CDR2 YYEKEE (reference sequence). Trimming stripped 5 bases from V and 6 bases from J, with 17 bases between. The CDR3 is 14 amino acids. The CDR3 spells CASSSLLLGAEAFF. CDR3 nucleotide sequence: TGTGCCAGCAGTTCTCTGCTCCTCGGGGCTGAAGCTTTCTTT.

The genes are TRBV5-4 and TRBJ2-4; the match to TRBD2 covers 8 bases. Trimming took 3 bases from V and 0 from J; bases not matched to a gene: 5. Germline V gene lookup returns CDR1 SGHNT and CDR2 YYREEE (reference sequence). The CDR3 runs 16 residues. The CDR3 DNA reads TGTGCCAGCAGCTCGGTTAGCGGGACAGCCAAAAACATTCAGTACTTC. This translates into CASSSVSGTAKNIQYF.

The rearrangement links TRBV5-8 to TRBJ1-5; TRBD1 matches at 8 bases. Germline CDR1 is SGHTS and CDR2 is YDEGEE. The CDR3 has 17 residues. The ends lost 2 bases at V and 7 bases at J; junction bases unmatched: 14. For the CDR3, the DNA is TGTGCCAGCAGCTTTACCGACAGGGGTTCAGTCTCGCAGCCCCAGCATTTT. The encoded protein is CASSFTDRGSVSQPQHF.

This clone appeared a single time. V and J are TRBV5-1 and TRBJ2-7; 7 bases map to TRBD1. CDR1 and CDR2 (germline): SGHRS, YFSETQ. This CDR3 has 15 amino acids. The ends lost 4 bases at V and 0 bases at J; junction bases unmatched: 7. CDR3 sequence: CASSIGQESSYEQYF. CDR3 sequence (DNA): TGCGCCAGCAGCATAGGACAGGAAAGCTCCTACGAGCAGTACTTC.

This chain links TRBV10-3 with TRBJ2-5; 9 bases match TRBD1. CDR1 is ENHRY and CDR2 is SYGVKD in the germline V gene. Trimming took 10 bases from V and 3 from J; bases not matched to a gene: 6. This CDR3 has 13 residues. The chain's CDR3 is CATSRDREETQYF. The CDR3 region has the DNA TGTGCCACGTCCCGGGACAGGGAAGAGACCCAGTACTTC.

This sequence joins TRBV2 and TRBJ2-7; the match to TRBD2 covers 11 bases. With 8 bases clipped from V and 6 bases from J, the junction kept 9 bases outside the gene matches. The germline V gene encodes CDR1 SNHLY and CDR2 FYNNEI. The CDR3 is 14 residues long. The CDR3 is CASYPLAGGGEQYF. CDR3 coding DNA: TGTGCCAGCTACCCCCTAGCGGGGGGCGGCGAGCAGTACTTC.

The V gene is TRBV5-1, the J gene TRBJ2-2; 7 nucleotides line up with TRBD1. Germline lookup yields CDR1 SGHRS and CDR2 YFSETQ. This CDR3 is built from 17 residues. Trimming at V came to 6 bases and at J to 6 bases, leaving 17 bases not matched to a gene. The CDR3, as DNA: TGCGCCAGCACCTCACAGGGGTCCCAGTCTCGGGCCGGGGAGCTGTTTTTT. It yields the protein CASTSQGSQSRAGELFF.

This clone came up once. The gene calls are TRBV7-9 and TRBJ2-3; TRBD1 matches at 7 bases. Germline CDR1 SEHNR, CDR2 FQNEAQ (reference sequence). V lost 1 base and J lost 2; bases outside the gene matches: 9. The CDR3 totals 17 residues. The CDR3 region is CASSLDPTGSNTDTQYF. CDR3 sequence (DNA): TGTGCCAGCAGCTTAGACCCGACAGGGAGTAACACAGATACGCAGTATTTT.

This clone has only one observation. The V and J genes are TRBV7-8 and TRBJ2-3; 7 positions agree with TRBD1. Germline loops: CDR1 SGHVS, CDR2 FQNEAQ. The trim removed 4 bases at V and 1 base at J, leaving 8 bases unmatched. There are 16 residues in the CDR3. CDR3 protein: CASSSSTGVGTDTQYF. CDR3 nucleotides: TGTGCCAGCAGCTCATCAACAGGGGTTGGCACAGATACGCAGTATTTT.

The chain links TRBV19 to TRBJ1-5, with 8 bases that match TRBD1. The length of the CDR3 is 16 residues. The ends lost 4 bases at V and 1 base at J; junction bases unmatched: 6. Germline V CDR1 and CDR2: LNHDA, SQIVND (reference sequence). CDR3 nucleotide sequence: TGTGCCAGTAGTACCCGGACAGGGCACAGCAATCAGCCCCAGCATTTT. Amino acid sequence: CASSTRTGHSNQPQHF.

The chain has TRBV28 and TRBJ2-1; 12 bases match TRBD2. The CDR3 extends over 16 amino acids. J was trimmed by 10 bases and V by 3 bases; bases with no gene match: 10. Germline V gives CDR1 MDHEN, CDR2 SYDVKM. For the CDR3, the DNA is TGTGCCAGCAGTTTCACCCTAGCGGGAGGGGAACGGGAGCAGTTCTTC. It codes for CASSFTLAGGEREQFF.

Concerning this clone itself: The junction does not match germline at one end; this may be a read error. The same CDR3 is also encoded by other DNA sequences in this sample. V usage is TRBV5-1 and J usage is TRBJ2-7, with D possibly being TRBD2 (6 bases). The germline V gene has CDR1 SGHRS and CDR2 YFSETQ. The CDR3 is 15 amino acids. The CDR3 nucleotides are TGTGCCAGCAGCTTGTACGCGGGGCCGACCTACGAGCAGTACTTC. It codes for CASSLYAGPTYEQYF. Complete variable domain (other parts from reference TRBV5-1 and TRBJ2-7): KAGVTQTPRYLIKTRGQQVTLSCSPISGHRSVSWYQQTPGQGLQFLFEYFSETQRNKGNFPGRFSGRQFSNSRSEMNVSTLELGDSALYLCASSLYAGPTYEQYFGPGTRLTVT.

The chain links TRBV5-1 to TRBJ2-1; 8 nucleotides align to TRBD1. Germline loops: CDR1 SGHRS, CDR2 YFSETQ. CDR3 length: 17 amino acids. V dropped 2 bases and J dropped 2; count of bases not matched to a gene: 9. The CDR3 sequence: CASSFLTGQGAYNEQFF. The CDR3 nucleotides read TGCGCCAGCAGCTTCCTTACCGGACAGGGAGCCTACAATGAGCAGTTCTTC.

The J gene is TRBJ1-5, the V gene TRBV4-2; no firm D call. The ends were cut back, 0 bases at V and 7 bases at J, with 13 bases in the middle. Germline values: CDR1 LGHNA, CDR2 YNFKEQ. This CDR3 is 15 amino acids long. DNA of the CDR3: TGTGCCAGCAGCCAAGATAGTCCGGGATGGCAGCCCCAGCATTTT. Translating it yields CASSQDSPGWQPQHF.

V usage is TRBV28 and J usage is TRBJ1-2, with a tentative D call TRBD1 (5 bases). Germline V gene lookup returns CDR1 MDHEN and CDR2 SYDVKM. The length of the CDR3 is 13 residues. V lost 5 bases and J lost 3, with 10 bases in between. The CDR3 sequence: CASSATVYYGYTF. The CDR3, as DNA: TGTGCCAGCAGTGCGACAGTTTACTATGGCTACACCTTC.

The genes are TRBV7-2 and TRBJ2-7; D might be TRBD1 (5 bases). Trimming stripped 2 bases from V and 4 bases from J, with 6 bases between. The germline CDR1 and CDR2 sequences are SGHTA and FQGNSA. This CDR3 region has 12 residues. CDR3 sequence (DNA): TGTGCCAGCAGCTTAAGGGGATACGAGCAGTACTTC. Translating gives CASSLRGYEQYF.